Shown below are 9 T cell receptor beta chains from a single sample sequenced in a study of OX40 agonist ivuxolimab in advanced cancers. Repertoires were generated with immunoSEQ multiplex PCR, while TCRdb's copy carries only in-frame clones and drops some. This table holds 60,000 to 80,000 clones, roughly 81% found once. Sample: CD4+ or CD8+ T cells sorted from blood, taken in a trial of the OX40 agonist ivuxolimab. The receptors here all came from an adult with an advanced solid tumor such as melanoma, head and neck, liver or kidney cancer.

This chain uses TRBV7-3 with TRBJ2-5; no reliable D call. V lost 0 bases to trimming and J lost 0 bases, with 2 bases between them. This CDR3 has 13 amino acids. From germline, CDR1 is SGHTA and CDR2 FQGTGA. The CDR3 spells CASSLTNQETQYF. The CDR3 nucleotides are TGTGCCAGCAGCTTAACGAACCAAGAGACCCAGTACTTC.

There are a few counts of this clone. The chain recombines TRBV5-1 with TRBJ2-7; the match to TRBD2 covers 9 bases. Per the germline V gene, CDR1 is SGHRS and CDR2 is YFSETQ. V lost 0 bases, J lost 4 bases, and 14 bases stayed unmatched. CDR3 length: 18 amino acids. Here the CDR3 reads CASSLEGGRAGMSYEQYF. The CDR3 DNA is TGCGCCAGCAGCTTGGAGGGCGGGAGGGCCGGAATGAGTTACGAGCAGTACTTC. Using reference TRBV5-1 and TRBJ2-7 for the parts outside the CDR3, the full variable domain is KAGVTQTPRYLIKTRGQQVTLSCSPISGHRSVSWYQQTPGQGLQFLFEYFSETQRNKGNFPGRFSGRQFSNSRSEMNVSTLELGDSALYLCASSLEGGRAGMSYEQYFGPGTRLTVT.

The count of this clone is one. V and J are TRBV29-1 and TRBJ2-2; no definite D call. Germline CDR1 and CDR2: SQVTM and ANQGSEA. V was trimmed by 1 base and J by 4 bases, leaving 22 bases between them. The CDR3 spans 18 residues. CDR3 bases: TGCAGCGTTGAAGCGCCTGCGTCATCGTGGTATGGCACCGGGGAGCTGTTTTTT. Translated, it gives CSVEAPASSWYGTGELFF.

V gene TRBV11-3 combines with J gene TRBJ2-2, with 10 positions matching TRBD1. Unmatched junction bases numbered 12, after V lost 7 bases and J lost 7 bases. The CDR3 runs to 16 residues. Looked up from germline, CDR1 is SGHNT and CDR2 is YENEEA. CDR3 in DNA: TGTGCCAGCACCCCCCCCGGGACAGGGGAAGTCGGGGAGCTGTTTTTT. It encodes CASTPPGTGEVGELFF.

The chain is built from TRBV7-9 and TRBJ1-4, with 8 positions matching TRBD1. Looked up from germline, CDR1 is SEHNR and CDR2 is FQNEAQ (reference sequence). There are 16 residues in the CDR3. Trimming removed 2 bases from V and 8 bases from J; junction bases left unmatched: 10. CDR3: CASSLNGQQGGEKLFF. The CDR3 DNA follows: TGTGCCAGCAGCTTAAATGGTCAACAGGGGGGCGAAAAACTGTTTTTT.

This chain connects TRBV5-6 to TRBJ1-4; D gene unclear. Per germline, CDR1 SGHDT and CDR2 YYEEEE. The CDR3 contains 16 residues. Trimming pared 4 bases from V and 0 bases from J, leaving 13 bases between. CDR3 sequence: CASSPRTDATNEKLFF. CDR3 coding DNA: TGTGCCAGCAGCCCCAGGACGGATGCAACTAATGAAAAACTGTTTTTT.

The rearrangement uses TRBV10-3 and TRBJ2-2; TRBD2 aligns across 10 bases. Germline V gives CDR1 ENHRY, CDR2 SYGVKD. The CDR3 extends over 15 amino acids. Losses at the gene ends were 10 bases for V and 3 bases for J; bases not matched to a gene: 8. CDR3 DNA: TGTGCCACCACTAGCGGGGAGGGGGACACCGGGGAGCTGTTTTTT. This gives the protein CATTSGEGDTGELFF.

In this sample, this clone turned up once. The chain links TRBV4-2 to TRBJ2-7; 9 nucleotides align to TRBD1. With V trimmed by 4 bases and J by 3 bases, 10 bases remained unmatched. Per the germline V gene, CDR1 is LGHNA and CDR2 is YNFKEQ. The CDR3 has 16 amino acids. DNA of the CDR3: TGTGCCAGCAGCCCGGAGCCGGGACAGGGATACTACGAGCAGTACTTC. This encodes CASSPEPGQGYYEQYF.

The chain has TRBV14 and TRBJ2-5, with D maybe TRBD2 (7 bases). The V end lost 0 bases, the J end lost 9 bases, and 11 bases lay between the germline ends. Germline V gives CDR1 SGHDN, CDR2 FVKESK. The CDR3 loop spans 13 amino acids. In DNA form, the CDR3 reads TGTGCCAGCAGCCAAGATGTAGGGGGGGCCCAGTACTTC. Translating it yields CASSQDVGGAQYF. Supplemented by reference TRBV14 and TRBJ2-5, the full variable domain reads EAGVTQFPSHSVIEKGQTVTLRCDPISGHDNLYWYRRVMGKEIKFLLHFVKESKQDESGMPNNRFLAERTGGTYSTLKVQPAELEDSGVYFCASSQDVGGAQYFGPGTRLLVL.